Presented here are 21 T cell receptor beta chains from one specimen sequenced in a study of cytomegalovirus exposure and HLA in healthy donors. Both 60 Vbeta primers and 13 Jbeta primers went into the PCR. Generated by immunoSEQ multiplex PCR, the TCRdb table keeps only in-frame clones and is missing some. The table records roughly 200,000 clones, roughly 85% of them present only once. The sequencing sample was made of PBMCs. All receptors derive from a woman younger than 45 in good health and CMV-seropositive.

This chain links TRBV4-3 with TRBJ2-3, with D unresolved. The germline CDR1 and CDR2 sequences are LGHNA and YSLEER. V lost 0 bases to trimming and J lost 2 bases, with 12 bases between them. The CDR3 runs to 16 residues. CDR3 sequence: CASSQDRVKPTDTQYF. For the CDR3, the DNA is TGCGCCAGCAGCCAAGATCGGGTGAAGCCCACAGATACGCAGTATTTT.

This chain connects TRBV7-8 to TRBJ1-3; TRBD1 might be the D (5 bases). Germline V CDR1 and CDR2: SGHVS, FQNEAQ. Between the trimmed V and J ends, which lost 5 bases and 0 bases, there was a span of 11 bases. CDR3 size: 15 residues. For the CDR3, the DNA is TGTGCCAGCAGCCTCAGGGATCTCTCTGGAAACACCATATATTTT. Its protein is CASSLRDLSGNTIYF.

This chain links TRBV9 with TRBJ2-1, with 11 bases that match TRBD2. This CDR3 has 16 residues. CDR1 is SGDLS and CDR2 is YYNGEE in the germline V gene. Trimming cost V 0 bases and J 2 bases; bases outside gene matches: 1. CDR3 sequence reads: CASSVGLAGPYNEQFF. The CDR3 region has the DNA TGTGCCAGCAGCGTAGGACTAGCGGGGCCCTACAATGAGCAGTTCTTC.

This chain joins TRBV6-1 and TRBJ2-7; TRBD2 matches 12 bases. There are 15 residues in the CDR3. The germline V gene encodes CDR1 MNHNS and CDR2 SASEGT. Germline trimming cut 4 bases from V and 6 bases from J; bases unmatched to any gene: 7. The CDR3 nucleotides read TGTGCCAGCAGTGCTCCCCTGACTAGCGGGAGCGAGCAGTACTTC. This gives the protein CASSAPLTSGSEQYF.

V and J are TRBV27 and TRBJ2-1, with a possible D match to TRBD2 (6 bases). V lost 8 bases, J lost 2 bases, and 16 bases lay in between. CDR1 MNHEY and CDR2 SMNVEV come from the germline V gene (reference sequence). The CDR3 covers 15 residues. CDR3 loop: CASYPSASAYNEQFF. In DNA, the CDR3 is TGTGCCAGCTACCCTAGCGCTTCGGCCTACAATGAGCAGTTCTTC.

The V call is TRBV25-1, the J call TRBJ2-5; unclear D gene. The DNA matches TRBJ2-7 better at its end, which makes the J call doubtful. The CDR3 totals 12 residues. CDR1 is MGHDK, CDR2 SYGVNS, per germline. The CDR3 DNA sequence: TGTGCCAGCAGTGAATATTTAGCCGAGCAGTACTTC. It encodes CASSEYLAEQYF.

This clone was seen once. The chain employs TRBV5-5 and TRBJ2-7; D not certain. There are 16 residues in the CDR3. Germline lookup yields CDR1 SGHKS and CDR2 YYEKEE (reference sequence). Deletions cut 6 bases from V and 2 bases from J, with 21 bases between. CDR3 nucleotide sequence: TGTGCCAGCACCCATGCGCTGGGCAGACGGACCTACGAGCAGTACTTC. It is translated as CASTHALGRRTYEQYF.

The CDR3 DNA follows: TGTGCCATCAGTGAGGACAGGGTGAACACTGAAGCTTTCTTT. It yields the protein CAISEDRVNTEAFF. The V call is TRBV10-3, the J call TRBJ1-1, with 7 bases identical to TRBD1. Germline CDR1 ENHRY, CDR2 SYGVKD. The CDR3 loop spans 14 amino acids. The V and J ends lost 2 bases and 0 bases, in that order; junction bases with no gene match: 0.

V is TRBV10-2 and J is TRBJ2-7, with TRBD1 matching 7 bases. The CDR3 runs to 15 residues. In germline, CDR1 is WSHSY, CDR2 SAAADI. V trimming: 10 bases; J trimming: 1 base; junction bases outside the gene matches: 13. CDR3 in DNA: TGCGCCACCTCCAATGGGGGACAGACGTCCTACGAGCAGTACTTC. Amino acids: CATSNGGQTSYEQYF.

The rearrangement uses TRBV7-8 and TRBJ2-1, with a possible D match to TRBD2 (5 bases). Germline values: CDR1 SGHVS, CDR2 FQNEAQ. CDR3 length equals 12 residues. V lost 5 bases to trimming and J lost 5 bases, with 7 bases between them. The CDR3 DNA reads as TGTGCCAGCAGCGGGAGCCACAATGAGCAGTTCTTC. This codes for CASSGSHNEQFF.

V and J are TRBV7-2 and TRBJ2-7, with D tentatively TRBD2 (5 bases). V lost 1 base and J 7 bases, leaving 17 bases between the germline ends. The CDR3 totals 15 residues. From germline, CDR1 is SGHTA and CDR2 FQGNSA. CDR3 protein: CASSLEVSGSGEQYF. Here the CDR3 DNA reads TGTGCCAGCAGCTTAGAGGTGTCGGGGTCGGGGGAGCAGTACTTC.

CDR3 coding DNA: TGTGCCAGTAGTATCAGCGCTTCCTACGAGCAGTACTTC. Translated: CASSISASYEQYF. This chain uses TRBV19 with TRBJ2-7; D is unclear. Per the germline V gene, CDR1 is LNHDA and CDR2 is SQIVND (reference sequence). There are 13 residues in the CDR3. V was pared by 3 bases and J by 1 base, with 7 bases between.

This rearrangement joins TRBV7-9 to TRBJ2-7; D uncertain. Germline CDR1 is SEHNR and CDR2 is FQNEAQ (reference sequence). V shed 5 bases and J shed 3 bases, with 11 bases lying between them. CDR3 length equals 13 residues. Here the CDR3 reads CASSPVPGYEQYF. The CDR3 DNA reads as TGTGCCAGCAGCCCCGTGCCCGGCTACGAGCAGTACTTC.

The V gene is TRBV12-5, the J gene TRBJ1-2; D may be TRBD1 (6 bases). This CDR3 is 16 amino acids long. Trimming stripped 1 base from V and 4 bases from J, with 16 bases between. Germline CDR1 is LGHNT and CDR2 is FRNRAP. The CDR3 is CASGLDTGLGAYGYTF. CDR3 nucleotide sequence: TGTGCTAGTGGTTTGGATACAGGGCTAGGGGCCTATGGCTACACCTTC.

V is TRBV2 and J is TRBJ2-1; 10 bases align to TRBD2. Germline V gives CDR1 SNHLY, CDR2 FYNNEI. The V gene end was trimmed by 5 bases and the J gene end by 7 bases; junction bases not matched to a gene: 8. The CDR3 spans 15 residues. The CDR3 spells CASSQSGGAGNEQFF. The CDR3 nucleotides are TGTGCCAGCAGTCAAAGCGGGGGGGCCGGAAATGAGCAGTTCTTC.

This chain joins TRBV7-2 and TRBJ1-5; a possible D gene is TRBD1 (6 bases). The CDR3 runs 13 residues. Deletions cut 1 base from V and 11 bases from J, with 12 bases between. Germline V gene lookup returns CDR1 SGHTA and CDR2 FQGNSA. CDR3 sequence: CASSLDAGGTQHF. The CDR3 nucleotides are TGTGCCAGCAGCTTAGACGCGGGGGGCACCCAGCATTTT.

This clone has just a few counts. Other DNA sequences in the same sample also yield this CDR3. This sequence joins TRBV5-1 and TRBJ1-1, with 10 bases fitting TRBD1. Germline V gene sequence: CDR1 SGHRS, CDR2 YFSETQ. The V and J ends lost 2 bases and 6 bases, in that order; junction bases with no gene match: 1. This CDR3 comprises 13 residues. The CDR3 sequence is CASSLGQGAEAFF. For the CDR3, the DNA is TGCGCCAGCAGCTTAGGACAGGGGGCTGAAGCTTTCTTT.

The rearrangement uses TRBV6-5 and TRBJ2-7, with 8 nucleotides matching TRBD2. V lost 6 bases and J lost 4; bases outside the gene matches: 11. Looked up from germline, CDR1 is MNHEY and CDR2 is SVGAGI. The CDR3 has 15 residues. CDR3 region: CASRPREGPGYEQYF. The CDR3 DNA sequence: TGTGCCAGCAGGCCCCGGGAGGGGCCGGGTTACGAGCAGTACTTC.

The chain has TRBV6-5 and TRBJ2-1; the D is unclear. The V end was cut by 2 bases, the J end by 7 bases, with 18 bases between. From germline, CDR1 is MNHEY and CDR2 SVGAGI. CDR3 length equals 16 residues. In DNA form, the CDR3 reads TGTGCCAGCAGTTACGGTTCGAGCCTGATAAGAAATGAGCAGTTCTTC. Amino acid sequence: CASSYGSSLIRNEQFF.

The chain links TRBV29-1 to TRBJ2-3; 7 nucleotides line up with TRBD1. This CDR3 is 15 amino acids long. CDR1 and CDR2 (germline): SQVTM, ANQGSEA. Germline trimming cut 6 bases from V and 3 bases from J; bases unmatched to any gene: 12. This CDR3 is CSVSGQAGVTDTQYF. CDR3 coding DNA: TGCAGCGTCTCCGGACAGGCGGGTGTAACAGATACGCAGTATTTT.

The genes are TRBV30 and TRBJ2-3, with 8 bases that match TRBD1. The ends lost 3 bases at V and 5 bases at J; junction bases unmatched: 4. From germline, CDR1 is GTSNPN and CDR2 SVGIG (reference sequence). The CDR3 is made up of 13 amino acids. The CDR3 is CAWRDRGGDTQYF. The CDR3 nucleotides read TGTGCCTGGAGAGACAGGGGAGGAGATACGCAGTATTTT.